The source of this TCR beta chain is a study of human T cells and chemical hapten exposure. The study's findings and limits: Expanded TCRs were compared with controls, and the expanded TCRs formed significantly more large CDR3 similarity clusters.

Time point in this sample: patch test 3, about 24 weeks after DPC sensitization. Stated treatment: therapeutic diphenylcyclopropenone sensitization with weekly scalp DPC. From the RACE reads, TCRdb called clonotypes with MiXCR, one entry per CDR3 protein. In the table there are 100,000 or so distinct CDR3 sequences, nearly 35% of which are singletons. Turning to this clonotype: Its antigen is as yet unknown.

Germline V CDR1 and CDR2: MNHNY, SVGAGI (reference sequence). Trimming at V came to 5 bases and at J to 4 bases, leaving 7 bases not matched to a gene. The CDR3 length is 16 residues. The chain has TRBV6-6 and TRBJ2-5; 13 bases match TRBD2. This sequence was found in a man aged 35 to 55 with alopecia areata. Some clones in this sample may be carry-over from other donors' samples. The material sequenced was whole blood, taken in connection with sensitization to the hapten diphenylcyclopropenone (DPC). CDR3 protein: CASSAELAGGVETQYF. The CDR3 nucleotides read TGTGCCAGCAGTGCCGAACTAGCGGGAGGGGTAGAGACCCAGTACTTC.